These T cell receptor beta chains were read from a single sample in a study of blood T cell repertoires in COVID-19. The method was immunoSEQ multiplex PCR; TCRdb's version includes in-frame clones alone and lacks a portion of them. In the table there are 140,000 to 150,000 clones, about four fifths of which are singletons. Sequencing input: peripheral blood. The source is a man in his sixties or seventies who had recovered from COVID-19. The CDR3 runs from the conserved cysteine through the conserved F or W. Fields, in order: J gene, V gene, CDR3 protein.

j_call: TRBJ2-7
v_call: TRBV6-5
cdr3_aa: CASSRRQGGYEQYF

j_call: TRBJ2-7
v_call: TRBV19
cdr3_aa: CATAREGTYEQYF

j_call: TRBJ1-2
v_call: TRBV5-1
cdr3_aa: CASSRTEGYGYTF

j_call: TRBJ2-1
v_call: TRBV27
cdr3_aa: CASSFTSYNEQFF

j_call: TRBJ2-6
v_call: TRBV27
cdr3_aa: CASSLSTVGANVLTF

j_call: TRBJ1-3
v_call: TRBV2
cdr3_aa: CASRQGTSGNTIYF

j_call: TRBJ1-2
v_call: TRBV2
cdr3_aa: CASSTTGLGGYTF

j_call: TRBJ2-2
v_call: TRBV4-3
cdr3_aa: CASSQGPSEYTGELFF

j_call: TRBJ2-3
v_call: TRBV3-1/TRBV3-2
cdr3_aa: CASSPAQRSRTDTQYF

j_call: TRBJ1-4
v_call: TRBV27
cdr3_aa: CASSSTGGNEKLFF

j_call: TRBJ1-1
v_call: TRBV19
cdr3_aa: CASSIDRGVTEAFF

j_call: TRBJ2-7
v_call: TRBV7-9
cdr3_aa: CASSDRDRGLEQYF

j_call: TRBJ2-2
v_call: TRBV6-2/TRBV6-3
cdr3_aa: CASSGTSGRAGVGELFF

j_call: TRBJ1-1
v_call: TRBV7-2
cdr3_aa: CASSLAHRGTTEAFF

j_call: TRBJ2-2
v_call: TRBV5-1
cdr3_aa: CASSLGTNTGELFF

j_call: TRBJ1-1
v_call: TRBV5-8
cdr3_aa: CASSTRQLYTEAFF

j_call: TRBJ2-3
v_call: TRBV7-3
cdr3_aa: CASSTRLAGDDTQYF

j_call: TRBJ1-5
v_call: TRBV7-9
cdr3_aa: CASSARQDSSSNQPQHF

j_call: TRBJ1-2
v_call: TRBV27
cdr3_aa: CASSLGQNYGYTF

j_call: TRBJ2-7
v_call: TRBV28
cdr3_aa: CASSPLYEQYF

j_call: TRBJ2-7
v_call: TRBV12-5
cdr3_aa: CASGPRGGGYEQYF

j_call: TRBJ2-7
v_call: TRBV30
cdr3_aa: CAWGLAGASYEQYF

j_call: TRBJ2-7
v_call: TRBV4-2
cdr3_aa: CASSQLTSAEQYF

j_call: TRBJ2-1
v_call: TRBV18
cdr3_aa: CASSPPGTRVGDEQFF

j_call: TRBJ1-5
v_call: TRBV6-5
cdr3_aa: CASSTGSPYQPQHF

j_call: TRBJ1-1
v_call: TRBV12-3/TRBV12-4
cdr3_aa: CASILAGGTEAFF